This T cell receptor (beta chain) was captured in a study of blood T cell repertoires in COVID-19. Study in general: Samples came from the United States, Italy and Spain, spanning acute and convalescent COVID-19. Sample material is recorded as cDNA or gDNA derived from T cells, B-cell-depleted T cells, or PBMCs.

Seattle researchers signed up patients amid active infection and tracked them longitudinally. This table comes from immunoSEQ multiplex PCR, and its TCRdb copy is limited to in-frame clones, with some not included. The profile shows over 95,000 clones, around 83% of them singletons. This clone was picked up a small number of times. Sequenced: peripheral blood. The sequence was collected from a woman aged 55 to 70 with COVID-19, enrolled during active disease.

The CDR3 nucleotides read TGTGCCAGCCAGCAGGGAATATACTATGGCTACACCTTC. It encodes CASQQGIYYGYTF. The rearrangement joins TRBV2 to TRBJ1-2, with D maybe TRBD1 (5 bases). V shed 8 bases and J shed 3 bases, with 13 bases lying between them. This CDR3 spans 13 amino acids. The V gene's germline CDR1 is SNHLY and CDR2 FYNNEI.